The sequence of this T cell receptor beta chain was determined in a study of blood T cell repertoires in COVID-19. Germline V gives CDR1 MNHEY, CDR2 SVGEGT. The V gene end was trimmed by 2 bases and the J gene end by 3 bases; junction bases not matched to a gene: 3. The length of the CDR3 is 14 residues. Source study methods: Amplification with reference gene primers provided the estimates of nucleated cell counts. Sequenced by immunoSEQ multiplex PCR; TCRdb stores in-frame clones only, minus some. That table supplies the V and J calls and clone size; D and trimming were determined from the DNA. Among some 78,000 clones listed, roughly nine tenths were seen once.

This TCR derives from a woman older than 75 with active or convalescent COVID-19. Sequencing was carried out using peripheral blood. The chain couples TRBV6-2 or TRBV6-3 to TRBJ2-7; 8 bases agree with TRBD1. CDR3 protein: CASSYITGGYEQYF. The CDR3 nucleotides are TGTGCCAGCAGTTACATCACAGGGGGCTACGAGCAGTACTTC.